The 28 T cell receptor beta chains listed next were all sequenced from one sample in a study of T cell repertoires in cytomegalovirus infection (dated by TCRdb to between 2019 and 2020). Sequenced on an Illumina HiSeq 1500. TCRdb ran its own pipeline on the public reads, namely fastp trimming at Q25 and MiXCR clone calling, and kept in-frame beta chains. For every CDR3 protein sequence, its rows merge into one entry that carries the most common genes and DNA. This sample gives about 400,000 distinct CDR3 sequences in total; around a sixth of them show up just once. Under 9% of the sample is taken by the ten largest. Sequencing was done on a sample of PBMCs. The origin of the receptors is a human donor in good health (CMV status not recorded). Some clones in this sample may be carry-over from other donors' samples.

This clonotype was found many times. V is TRBV5-5 and J is TRBJ2-7; 12 nucleotides agree with TRBD2. The CDR3 runs to 16 residues. Germline assignment: CDR1 SGHKS and CDR2 YYEKEE (reference sequence). V shed 0 bases, J shed 4 bases, and the junction held 5 bases outside the gene matches. CDR3 in DNA: TGTGCCAGCAGCTTGGGACTAGCGGGGGACCTGTACGAGCAGTACTTC. Protein product: CASSLGLAGDLYEQYF.

The CDR3: CSARGATNEQYF. The CDR3 DNA is TGCAGTGCTAGGGGGGCCACGAACGAGCAGTACTTC. The gene calls are TRBV20-1 and TRBJ2-7, with D possibly being TRBD1 (6 bases). From germline, CDR1 is DFQATT and CDR2 SNEGSKA (reference sequence). V gave up 3 bases and J gave up 5 bases, with 11 bases separating them. CDR3 length: 12 amino acids.

This clonotype appeared a few times. The gene calls are TRBV11-2 and TRBJ1-1, with D possibly being TRBD1 (5 bases). This CDR3 comprises 12 residues. Trimming pared 3 bases from V and 7 bases from J, leaving 9 bases between. CDR1 and CDR2 from the germline V gene are SGHAT and FQNNGV. CDR3 in DNA: TGTGCCAGCAGCTTTCCGACAGATGAAGCTTTCTTT. This translates into CASSFPTDEAFF.

This clonotype occurred a few times. This chain uses TRBV12-5 with TRBJ2-2; weak D call: TRBD2 (5 bases). CDR1 and CDR2 (germline): LGHNT, FRNRAP. This CDR3 region has 14 residues. V lost 6 bases and J 6 bases, leaving 14 bases between the germline ends. Here the CDR3 reads CASGPRGLSGELFF. CDR3 coding DNA: TGTGCTAGTGGACCCAGAGGGCTTTCCGGGGAGCTGTTTTTT.

This clonotype was seen at least ten times. The genes are TRBV19 and TRBJ1-1, with unresolved D. The germline V and J ends were trimmed by 4 bases and 3 bases, with 12 bases remaining between them. The germline CDR1 and CDR2 sequences are LNHDA and SQIVND (reference sequence). The CDR3 length is 14 residues. The CDR3 loop is CASSTGPGHTEAFF. CDR3 DNA: TGTGCCAGTAGTACCGGACCGGGCCACACTGAAGCTTTCTTT.

This clonotype was seen many times. The J gene is TRBJ2-5, the V gene TRBV18; 8 positions agree with TRBD1. Germline loops: CDR1 KGHSH, CDR2 LQKENI. This CDR3 has 14 amino acids. With V trimmed by 6 bases and J by 4 bases, 7 bases remained unmatched. CDR3 in DNA: TGTGCCAGCTCTAAGGGACAGGTGCGAGAGACCCAGTACTTC. Its protein product is CASSKGQVRETQYF.

This clonotype was seen only once. The CDR3 coding sequence is TGTGCCAGCGGCGCGGAGACAGATACGCAGTATTTT. This gives the protein CASGAETDTQYF. The chain uses TRBV10-3 and TRBJ2-3; D is ambiguous. This CDR3 has 12 amino acids. Between the trimmed V and J ends, which lost 10 bases and 3 bases, there was a span of 11 bases. The germline V gene encodes CDR1 ENHRY and CDR2 SYGVKD.

The rearrangement links TRBV5-8 to TRBJ2-1, with TRBD2 matching 11 bases. Unmatched junction bases numbered 3, after V lost 2 bases and J lost 2 bases. There are 16 residues in the CDR3. Germline assignment: CDR1 SGHTS and CDR2 YDEGEE. The CDR3 coding sequence is TGTGCCAGCAGCTTTAGCGGGGGGGCAACCTACAATGAGCAGTTCTTC. Amino acid sequence: CASSFSGGATYNEQFF. The whole variable domain, filled in from reference TRBV5-8 and TRBJ2-1, reads EAGVTQSPTHLIKTRGQQATLRCSPISGHTSVYWYQQALGLGLQFLLWYDEGEERNRGNFPPRFSGRQFPNYSSELNVNALELEDSALYLCASSFSGGATYNEQFFGPGTRLTVL.

The table lists this clonotype with many counts. This chain joins TRBV19 and TRBJ2-1; 8 positions match TRBD2. Trimming removed 3 bases from V and 2 bases from J; junction bases left unmatched: 0. Germline V gives CDR1 LNHDA, CDR2 SQIVND (reference sequence). The CDR3 contains 14 residues. The CDR3 nucleotides are TGTGCCAGTAGTATTAGCGGGACCTACAATGAGCAGTTCTTC. It specifies CASSISGTYNEQFF.

Here the CDR3 DNA reads TGTGCCAGTAGTATATCAGGGGCCGGCTACGAGCAGTACTTC. It encodes CASSISGAGYEQYF. This chain connects TRBV19 to TRBJ2-7, with D perhaps TRBD1 (6 bases). Trimming took 2 bases from V and 3 from J, leaving 11 bases between them. The germline V gene has CDR1 LNHDA and CDR2 SQIVND (reference sequence). The CDR3 runs 14 residues.

This clonotype has a handful of counts. The rearrangement links TRBV5-6 to TRBJ1-2, with 8 bases matching TRBD1. Looked up from germline, CDR1 is SGHDT and CDR2 is YYEEEE. J lost 1 base, V lost 0 bases, and 2 bases had no gene match. The CDR3 extends over 15 amino acids. The CDR3 reads CASSLGQGHNYGYTF. CDR3 DNA: TGTGCCAGCAGCTTGGGACAGGGGCATAACTATGGCTACACCTTC.

This clonotype came up many times. The chain couples TRBV7-2 to TRBJ2-7, with D perhaps TRBD2 (6 bases). Looked up from germline, CDR1 is SGHTA and CDR2 is FQGNSA. Trimming stripped 2 bases from V and 2 bases from J, with 13 bases between. The CDR3 length is 15 residues. In DNA, the CDR3 is TGTGCCAGCAGCTTATCCCCTAGCGAACCCTACGAGCAGTACTTC. This sequence encodes CASSLSPSEPYEQYF. Complete variable domain (other parts from reference TRBV7-2 and TRBJ2-7): GAGVSQSPSNKVTEKGKDVELRCDPISGHTALYWYRQSLGQGLEFLIYFQGNSAPDKSGLPSDRFSAERTGGSVSTLTIQRTQQEDSAVYLCASSLSPSEPYEQYFGPGTRLTVT.

This rearrangement joins TRBV18 to TRBJ2-3; D unresolved. V was pared by 2 bases and J by 5 bases, with 5 bases between. The CDR3 is made up of 12 amino acids. CDR1 and CDR2 (germline): KGHSH, LQKENI. CDR3 sequence: CASSPYKDTQYF. Here the CDR3 DNA reads TGTGCCAGCTCACCATATAAAGATACGCAGTATTTT.

The rearrangement uses TRBV20-1 and TRBJ1-5; D is unclear. Trimming stripped 0 bases from V and 4 bases from J, with 10 bases between. The germline CDR1 and CDR2 sequences are DFQATT and SNEGSKA (reference sequence). This CDR3 spans 14 amino acids. This CDR3 is CSARDHGINQPQHF. As DNA, the CDR3 is TGCAGTGCTAGAGATCACGGGATTAATCAGCCCCAGCATTTT.

This clonotype occurred a few times. V gene TRBV5-5 combines with J gene TRBJ2-3; D is perhaps TRBD1 or TRBD2 (5 bases each). CDR1 and CDR2 (germline): SGHKS, YYEKEE (reference sequence). Between the trimmed V and J ends, which lost 2 bases and 2 bases, there was a span of 12 bases. The CDR3 runs to 15 residues. The CDR3 loop is CASSLLVGTTDTQYF. CDR3 DNA: TGTGCCAGCAGCTTACTTGTAGGGACCACAGATACGCAGTATTTT.

This clonotype was recorded at least ten times. This sequence joins TRBV6-1 and TRBJ2-7; D may be TRBD1 (5 bases). Trimming removed 7 bases from V and 3 bases from J, with 13 bases in between. CDR1 is MNHNS, CDR2 SASEGT, per germline. CDR3 size: 13 residues. The CDR3 sequence is CASKSGNLYEQYF. CDR3 bases: TGTGCCAGCAAGTCAGGGAACCTCTACGAGCAGTACTTC.

This clonotype has ten or more counts. This sequence joins TRBV28 and TRBJ1-1, with D possibly matching TRBD1 (5 bases). Trimming took 2 bases from V and 7 from J, leaving 14 bases between them. There are 14 residues in the CDR3. The germline CDR1 and CDR2 sequences are MDHEN and SYDVKM. CDR3 amino acids: CASSLNGARFEAFF. For the CDR3, the DNA is TGTGCCAGCAGTTTAAACGGGGCGAGATTTGAAGCTTTCTTT.

This clonotype was detected ten times or more. The chain joins TRBV7-2 to TRBJ2-7, with 7 bases matching TRBD2. This CDR3 is built from 17 residues. Germline V gene data show CDR1 as SGHTA and CDR2 as FQGNSA. Trimming removed 5 bases from V and 5 bases from J; junction bases left unmatched: 18. CDR3 sequence (DNA): TGTGCCAGCAGCGAAGCGGTAGGGGACGGGAGGCAACACGAGCAGTACTTC. It is translated as CASSEAVGDGRQHEQYF.

The genes are TRBV6-1 and TRBJ1-1; a weak D match, TRBD1 (6 bases). V dropped 8 bases and J dropped 7 bases, with 11 bases sitting between them. CDR1 MNHNS and CDR2 SASEGT come from the germline V gene. The CDR3 extends over 11 amino acids. CDR3 sequence: CASLTGHEAFF. CDR3 sequence (DNA): TGTGCCAGCCTTACGGGACATGAAGCTTTCTTT.

This clonotype showed up just a few times. The chain uses TRBV20-1 and TRBJ2-7, with 7 bases identical to TRBD1. With 5 bases clipped from V and 2 bases from J, the junction kept 9 bases outside the gene matches. There are 14 residues in the CDR3. Germline CDR1 and CDR2: DFQATT and SNEGSKA (reference sequence). CDR3 nucleotides: TGCAGTGCTGGGCCGTGGACAGGACCCTACGAGCAGTACTTC. Translation gives CSAGPWTGPYEQYF.

This sequence joins TRBV18 and TRBJ1-5; no clear D. CDR1 is KGHSH and CDR2 is LQKENI in the germline V gene. The CDR3 has 16 residues. Between the trimmed V and J ends, which lost 2 bases and 1 base, there was a span of 12 bases. CDR3 protein: CASSPSVVASNQPQHF. The DNA for the CDR3 is TGTGCCAGCTCACCATCCGTGGTTGCAAGCAATCAGCCCCAGCATTTT.

The sample holds many counts of this clonotype. V is TRBV7-2 and J is TRBJ2-3, with 13 bases aligning to TRBD2. The V gene end was trimmed by 5 bases and the J gene end by 4 bases; junction bases not matched to a gene: 9. This CDR3 spans 17 amino acids. Per the germline V gene, CDR1 is SGHTA and CDR2 is FQGNSA. The CDR3 reads CASSRLGTSGMADTQYF. CDR3 sequence (DNA): TGTGCCAGCAGCCGACTCGGGACTAGCGGGATGGCAGATACGCAGTATTTT.

This clonotype appeared many times. J is TRBJ1-5 and V is TRBV7-8, with D perhaps TRBD1 (6 bases). The V gene's germline CDR1 is SGHVS and CDR2 FQNEAQ. Trimming took off 5 bases at V and 6 bases at J, with 17 bases between the two ends. This CDR3 is built from 15 residues. The CDR3 spells CASSQALTGFQPQHF. The CDR3 region has the DNA TGTGCCAGCAGCCAAGCCCTCACAGGGTTTCAGCCCCAGCATTTT.

This clonotype was seen ten or more times. The rearrangement joins TRBV20-1 to TRBJ2-5; 8 bases match TRBD2. The length of the CDR3 is 14 residues. Germline V gene sequence: CDR1 DFQATT, CDR2 SNEGSKA (reference sequence). Losses at the gene ends were 5 bases for V and 5 bases for J; bases not matched to a gene: 10. The CDR3 nucleotides read TGCAGTGCTCCGGGACTAGGGGTCCGTGAGACCCAGTACTTC. Translation gives CSAPGLGVRETQYF.

The chain links TRBV7-2 to TRBJ1-1; D not certain. This CDR3 spans 15 amino acids. Trimming pared 5 bases from V and 2 bases from J, leaving 15 bases between. Germline V lookup: CDR1 SGHTA, CDR2 FQGNSA. The CDR3 bases are TGTGCCAGCAGCCCGCAATTTCCGCCCAACACTGAAGCTTTCTTT. This encodes CASSPQFPPNTEAFF.

This clonotype has a count of ten or more. The rearrangement links TRBV7-2 to TRBJ1-5, with no clear D. V shed 5 bases and J shed 7 bases, with 12 bases lying between them. The CDR3 contains 13 residues. Germline V gene lookup returns CDR1 SGHTA and CDR2 FQGNSA. Here the CDR3 reads CASSPQSAQPQHF. In DNA form, the CDR3 reads TGTGCCAGCAGCCCTCAGTCAGCACAGCCCCAGCATTTT.

J is TRBJ1-2 and V is TRBV29-1; D might be TRBD1 (5 bases). Germline CDR1 SQVTM, CDR2 ANQGSEA. The ends were cut back, 4 bases at V and 3 bases at J, with 12 bases in the middle. This CDR3 is 13 amino acids long. This CDR3 is CSVVLGVDYGYTF. The CDR3 DNA reads TGCAGCGTTGTATTGGGGGTAGACTATGGCTACACCTTC.

This clonotype was seen at least ten times. This chain joins TRBV7-8 and TRBJ1-2, with a weak D call TRBD1 (6 bases). Germline V CDR1 and CDR2: SGHVS, FQNEAQ. Trimming shortened V by 1 base and J by 7 bases, and 16 bases separated the two germline ends. The CDR3 extends over 15 amino acids. Written as DNA, the CDR3 is TGTGCCAGCAGCTTAGTAGGGGCAGGGGTTACTGGCTACACCTTC. It yields the protein CASSLVGAGVTGYTF.